The clone carrying this T cell receptor beta chain appeared once. The sample belongs to a study of blood T cell repertoires in COVID-19. Study-level information: There were acute and convalescent COVID-19 samples, and they came from the United States, Italy and Spain. T cells, B-cell-depleted T cells, or PBMCs provided the cDNA or gDNA that served as material.

The ends lost 9 bases at V and 6 bases at J; junction bases unmatched: 5. CDR3 size: 13 residues. The germline CDR1 and CDR2 sequences are LNHDA and SQIVND (reference sequence). Original handling: Counts of nucleated cells, estimated from reference gene primer amplification, were obtained. The method was immunoSEQ multiplex PCR; TCRdb's version includes in-frame clones alone and lacks a portion of them. The V and J calls and clone size were taken over from that table, and D and trimming were inferred from the DNA. The table has 250,000 to 350,000 clones, 88% seen once; the top ten hold about 11%. Seattle's enrolled individuals joined amid active infection and were then monitored longitudinally.

The receptor's source is a woman in her 30s with COVID-19, enrolled during active disease. Source material: peripheral blood. The chain joins TRBV19 to TRBJ2-2; 9 bases fit TRBD1. The DNA for the CDR3 is TGTGCCAGCAAGACAGGGGGAGCCGGGGAGCTGTTTTTT. Protein: CASKTGGAGELFF. Complete variable domain (other parts from reference TRBV19 and TRBJ2-2): DGGITQSPKYLFRKEGQNVTLSCEQNLNHDAMYWYRQDPGQGLRLIYYSQIVNDFQKGDIAEGYSVSREKKESFPLTVTSAQKNPTAFYLCASKTGGAGELFFGEGSRLTVL.